One sample yielded the 27 T cell receptor beta chains listed below, sequenced in a study of blood T cell repertoires in COVID-19. TCRdb keeps only in-frame clones here, not all; method: immunoSEQ multiplex PCR. The sample comprises 100,000 or so clones, about four fifths of which are singletons, and about 16% rests with the top ten. The sample was peripheral blood. These receptors originate from a woman at least 80 years old with acute or convalescent COVID-19.

V usage is TRBV29-1 and J usage is TRBJ1-3; possible D gene TRBD1, 6 bases. The germline gives CDR1 SQVTM, CDR2 ANQGSEA. The CDR3 is made up of 13 amino acids. V was cut by 6 bases and J by 0 bases, with 9 bases left in between. The CDR3 region has the DNA TGCAGCGTGGGACATTTCTCTGGAAACACCATATATTTT. Translating it yields CSVGHFSGNTIYF.

This clone occurred once. The chain uses TRBV11-3 and TRBJ2-6; 7 bases match TRBD2. CDR1 and CDR2 from the germline V gene are SGHNT and YENEEA. This CDR3 spans 16 amino acids. The V and J ends lost 8 bases and 2 bases, in that order; junction bases with no gene match: 9. Here the CDR3 reads CASGGGSQTGANVLTF. The CDR3 nucleotides read TGTGCCAGCGGAGGCGGGAGCCAAACTGGGGCCAACGTCCTGACTTTC.

The chain combines TRBV6-2 or TRBV6-3 with TRBJ2-4, with TRBD2 matching 13 bases. CDR1 and CDR2 from the germline V gene are MNHEY and SVGEGT. V lost 4 bases and J lost 1; bases outside the gene matches: 4. This CDR3 has 17 amino acids. The CDR3 is CASSLLAGGLAKNIQYF. The CDR3 nucleotides are TGTGCCAGCAGTTTACTAGCGGGAGGGCTGGCCAAAAACATTCAGTACTTC.

This chain connects TRBV27 to TRBJ1-5; no clear D. The CDR3 runs 14 residues. Trimming removed 0 bases from V and 9 bases from J, with 12 bases in between. CDR1 and CDR2 (germline): MNHEY, SMNVEV (reference sequence). Written as DNA, the CDR3 is TGTGCCAGCAGTTTATCGTCACTATCGGCGCCCCAGCATTTT. It translates to CASSLSSLSAPQHF.

The chain combines TRBV11-2 with TRBJ2-3; tentative D call: TRBD1 (6 bases). The V and J ends lost 5 bases and 11 bases respectively, with 17 bases between them. Germline V gene sequence: CDR1 SGHAT, CDR2 FQNNGV. The CDR3 sequence is 13 residues long. The CDR3 DNA reads as TGTGCCAGCAGCCCCCCATACAGGGACCGGCAGTATTTT. Protein sequence: CASSPPYRDRQYF.

J is TRBJ1-1 and V is TRBV5-1, with unresolved D. The V and J ends lost 1 base and 0 bases respectively, with 7 bases between them. Per germline, CDR1 SGHRS and CDR2 YFSETQ. The CDR3 is 14 residues long. Written as DNA, the CDR3 is TGCGCCAGCAGCTTGAATAGCTTGAACACTGAAGCTTTCTTT. This gives the protein CASSLNSLNTEAFF. Supplemented by reference TRBV5-1 and TRBJ1-1, the full variable domain reads KAGVTQTPRYLIKTRGQQVTLSCSPISGHRSVSWYQQTPGQGLQFLFEYFSETQRNKGNFPGRFSGRQFSNSRSEMNVSTLELGDSALYLCASSLNSLNTEAFFGQGTRLTVV.

The chain links TRBV5-1 to TRBJ2-3; a possible D gene is TRBD2 (6 bases). The CDR3 loop spans 13 amino acids. Germline CDR1 reads SGHRS; CDR2 reads YFSETQ. V dropped 6 bases and J dropped 6 bases, with 14 bases sitting between them. DNA for the CDR3: TGCGCCAGCACCCGGGAGTCACCCGATACGCAGTATTTT. This gives the protein CASTRESPDTQYF.

The rearrangement uses TRBV2 and TRBJ1-3, with D perhaps TRBD1 (5 bases). The CDR3 is made up of 15 amino acids. Germline values: CDR1 SNHLY, CDR2 FYNNEI. V was pared by 3 bases and J by 0 bases, with 9 bases between. CDR3 nucleotide sequence: TGTGCCAGCAGTGAGGGGCGGTACTCTGGAAACACCATATATTTT. This gives the protein CASSEGRYSGNTIYF. The full variable domain, rest sourced from reference TRBV2 and TRBJ1-3, is EPEVTQTPSHQVTQMGQEVILRCVPISNHLYFYWYRQILGQKVEFLVSFYNNEISEKSEIFDDQFSVERPDGSNFTLKIRSTKLEDSAMYFCASSEGRYSGNTIYFGEGSWLTVV.

The chain employs TRBV3-1 (or the pseudogene TRBV3-2) and TRBJ2-2, with TRBD2 matching 9 bases. V gave up 4 bases and J gave up 6 bases; unmatched junction bases: 24. CDR1 is LGHDT, CDR2 YNNKEL, per germline (reference sequence). This CDR3 has 21 residues. CDR3 region: CASSPPGTAKIAGEVAGELFF. The CDR3 coding sequence is TGTGCCAGCAGCCCGCCGGGGACAGCGAAAATAGCGGGAGAAGTTGCCGGGGAGCTGTTTTTT.

Written as DNA, the CDR3 is TGTGCCAGCAGCTCCCGGACAGCAGCTAACTATGGCTACACCTTC. It specifies CASSSRTAANYGYTF. The V gene is TRBV5-4, the J gene TRBJ1-2; tentative D call: TRBD1 (6 bases). V lost 3 bases and J lost 0, with 12 bases in between. This CDR3 is built from 15 residues. In germline, CDR1 is SGHNT, CDR2 YYREEE (reference sequence).

The V call is TRBV19, the J call TRBJ2-3; 9 bases agree with TRBD2. CDR3 length: 17 residues. Trimming at V came to 5 bases and at J to 0 bases, leaving 9 bases not matched to a gene. Germline CDR1 reads LNHDA; CDR2 reads SQIVND (reference sequence). This chain's CDR3 is CASSSQREASSTDTQYF. Written as DNA, the CDR3 is TGTGCCAGTAGTTCCCAGCGGGAGGCGTCTAGCACAGATACGCAGTATTTT.

The V gene is TRBV11-2, the J gene TRBJ1-6; D remains ambiguous. Per germline, CDR1 SGHAT and CDR2 FQNNGV. Trimming pared 1 base from V and 10 bases from J, leaving 8 bases between. The CDR3 loop spans 13 amino acids. CDR3 bases: TGTGCCAGCAGCTTAGTTGGGCCCTCACCCCTCCACTTT. As protein: CASSLVGPSPLHF.

The rearrangement uses TRBV19 and TRBJ2-4, with TRBD1 as a possible D gene (6 bases). V lost 2 bases to trimming and J lost 3 bases, with 11 bases between them. Germline assignment: CDR1 LNHDA and CDR2 SQIVND (reference sequence). The CDR3 is 15 amino acids. The CDR3 loop is CASSIQGSGKNIQYF. Written as DNA, the CDR3 is TGTGCCAGTAGTATACAGGGGTCGGGCAAAAACATTCAGTACTTC.

This clone occurred once. V is TRBV24-1 and J is TRBJ1-2, with 10 bases aligning to TRBD1. V lost 4 bases and J lost 4; bases outside the gene matches: 5. CDR1 and CDR2 from the germline V gene are KGHDR and SFDVKD. The CDR3 runs to 15 residues. CDR3 amino acids: CATSDSGTGAYGYTF. DNA of the CDR3: TGTGCCACCAGTGACTCCGGGACAGGGGCCTATGGCTACACCTTC.

The gene calls are TRBV7-6 and TRBJ2-5, with 7 positions matching TRBD2. CDR1 SGHVS and CDR2 FNYEAQ come from the germline V gene. The CDR3 extends over 14 amino acids. V gave up 5 bases and J gave up 1 base; unmatched junction bases: 4. The CDR3 nucleotides are TGTGCCAGCAGCCTTCGACTAGCCCAAGAGACCCAGTACTTC. Its translation: CASSLRLAQETQYF.

J is TRBJ1-1 and V is TRBV3-1 (or the pseudogene TRBV3-2); D call uncertain. Looked up from germline, CDR1 is LGHDT and CDR2 is YNNKEL (reference sequence). The V end lost 4 bases, the J end lost 3 bases, and 6 bases lay between the germline ends. The CDR3 runs to 12 residues. The CDR3 DNA sequence: TGTGCCAGCAGCCCGGGAGACACTGAAGCTTTCTTT. The encoded protein is CASSPGDTEAFF.

V and J are TRBV6-5 and TRBJ1-5; 7 bases align to TRBD1. The junction had 7 bases not matched to a gene; V was cut back by 11 bases and J by 3 bases. This CDR3 is built from 13 residues. Per the germline V gene, CDR1 is MNHEY and CDR2 is SVGAGI. The CDR3 here is CAARQGYNQPQHF. The CDR3, as DNA: TGTGCCGCTCGACAGGGATACAATCAGCCCCAGCATTTT.

This chain connects TRBV14 to TRBJ2-3; D may be TRBD2 (6 bases). Deletions cut 4 bases from V and 5 bases from J, with 22 bases between. Germline V gene sequence: CDR1 SGHDN, CDR2 FVKESK. This CDR3 is 17 amino acids long. The CDR3 loop reads CASSLMARRGARDTQYF. CDR3 sequence (DNA): TGTGCCAGCAGCCTCATGGCGCGGCGGGGCGCGAGAGATACGCAGTATTTT.

The chain recombines TRBV14 with TRBJ1-1, with a tentative D call TRBD1 (6 bases). The CDR3 is made up of 14 amino acids. Looked up from germline, CDR1 is SGHDN and CDR2 is FVKESK. The V gene lost 6 bases and the J gene lost 2 bases, with 13 bases spanning the gap. CDR3: CASSAGQLNTEAFF. The CDR3 nucleotides read TGTGCCAGCAGTGCCGGACAGCTTAACACTGAAGCTTTCTTT.

The rearrangement joins TRBV2 to TRBJ2-2, with D possibly matching TRBD1 (6 bases). Germline-derived CDR1 and CDR2 are SNHLY and FYNNEI. The CDR3 has 13 residues. Trimming shortened V by 6 bases and J by 3 bases, and 8 bases separated the two germline ends. CDR3 DNA sequence: TGTGCCAGCAGCAACAGGGACACCGGGGAGCTGTTTTTT. It encodes CASSNRDTGELFF.

The rearrangement links TRBV29-1 to TRBJ2-5, with 10 positions matching TRBD2. CDR3 size: 13 residues. Germline lookup yields CDR1 SQVTM and CDR2 ANQGSEA. Trimming took 4 bases from V and 4 from J; bases not matched to a gene: 3. The CDR3 reads CSVVAGGLETQYF. As DNA, the CDR3 is TGCAGCGTTGTAGCGGGAGGATTAGAGACCCAGTACTTC.

The rearrangement uses TRBV2 and TRBJ2-6; 7 nucleotides match TRBD1. From germline, CDR1 is SNHLY and CDR2 FYNNEI. The length of the CDR3 is 18 residues. Trimming took 4 bases from V and 0 from J; bases not matched to a gene: 9. CDR3 sequence: CASSVSRGSGSGANVLTF. CDR3 coding DNA: TGTGCCAGCAGTGTATCCAGGGGGTCGGGCTCTGGGGCCAACGTCCTGACTTTC.

The chain carries TRBV11-3 and TRBJ2-5, with TRBD2 as a possible D gene (6 bases). With 2 bases removed from V and 11 bases from J, the gap between germline ends came to 18 bases. Germline CDR1 and CDR2: SGHNT and YENEEA. This CDR3 spans 14 amino acids. In DNA form, the CDR3 reads TGTGCCAGCAGCTTAATTTTACGGGGAGGACCTCAGTACTTC. Protein: CASSLILRGGPQYF.

The chain employs TRBV27 and TRBJ2-5; TRBD2 agrees at 11 bases. Germline values: CDR1 MNHEY, CDR2 SMNVEV (reference sequence). The ends lost 5 bases at V and 1 base at J; junction bases unmatched: 6. The CDR3 is made up of 16 amino acids. The DNA for the CDR3 is TGTGCCAGCAGTCCCAGACTAGCGGGGTTCCAAGAGACCCAGTACTTC. Translation gives CASSPRLAGFQETQYF.

This chain joins TRBV25-1 and TRBJ1-1; D is uncertain. Germline lookup yields CDR1 MGHDK and CDR2 SYGVNS. The V end was cut by 3 bases, the J end by 7 bases, with 9 bases between. CDR3 length: 12 amino acids. The CDR3 nucleotides read TGTGCCAGCAGTGAGGGAGCTTTTGAAGCTTTCTTT. It specifies CASSEGAFEAFF.

The gene calls are TRBV9 and TRBJ2-4; 9 bases align to TRBD2. CDR3 length: 15 residues. The V segment lost 2 bases and the J segment 4 bases; nucleotides outside the gene matches: 4. Germline CDR1 is SGDLS and CDR2 is YYNGEE. CDR3 residues: CASSVLAGTKNIQYF. The DNA of the CDR3 is TGTGCCAGCAGCGTTCTAGCGGGGACGAAAAACATTCAGTACTTC.

V is TRBV9 and J is TRBJ2-2; 10 bases line up with TRBD2. Germline V gives CDR1 SGDLS, CDR2 YYNGEE. With V trimmed by 2 bases and J by 1 base, 5 bases remained unmatched. CDR3 length equals 17 residues. CDR3 residues: CASSVDIAGGNTGELFF. In DNA, the CDR3 is TGTGCCAGCAGCGTTGATATAGCGGGAGGGAACACCGGGGAGCTGTTTTTT.